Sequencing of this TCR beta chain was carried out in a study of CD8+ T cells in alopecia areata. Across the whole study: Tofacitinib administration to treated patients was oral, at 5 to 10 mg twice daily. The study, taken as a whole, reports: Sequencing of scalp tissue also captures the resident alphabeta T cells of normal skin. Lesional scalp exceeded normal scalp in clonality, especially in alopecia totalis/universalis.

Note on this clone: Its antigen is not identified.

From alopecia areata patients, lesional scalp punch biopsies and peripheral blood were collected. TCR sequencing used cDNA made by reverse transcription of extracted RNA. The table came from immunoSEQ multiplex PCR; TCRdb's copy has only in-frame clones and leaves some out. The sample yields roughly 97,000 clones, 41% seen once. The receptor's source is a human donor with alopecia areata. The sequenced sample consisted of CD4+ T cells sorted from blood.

CDR3 amino acids: CAWSVGISYNEQFF. Here the CDR3 DNA reads TGTGCCTGGAGTGTTGGAATCTCCTACAATGAGCAGTTCTTC. This chain joins TRBV30 and TRBJ2-1; no clear D gene. V shed 0 bases and J shed 0 bases, with 6 bases lying between them. The CDR3 sequence is 14 residues long. Germline CDR1 GTSNPN, CDR2 SVGIG (reference sequence). Based on the CDR3 plus reference TRBV30 and TRBJ2-1, the full variable domain is SQTIHQWPATLVQPVGSPLSLECTVEGTSNPNLYWYRQAAGRGLQLLFYSVGIGQISSEVPQNLSASRPQDRQFILSSKKLLLSDSGFYLCAWSVGISYNEQFFGPGTRLTVL.